The subject of this entry is one T cell receptor (beta chain). This clone has just one count. What antigen it recognizes has not been identified. The sample holds no much larger clone one base away, and base qualities are not on file. Including cysteine and phenylalanine, the CDR3 has 12 amino acids. Of all the DNA, just the CDR3 is kept, 36 bases in frame from base 1. V is trimmed back by 6 bases and J by 12 bases, and the junction contains 5 bases that no gene match accounts for. The germline V gene (reference sequence) supplies CDR1 LNHDA and CDR2 SQIVND. The source of the sample is a study of sequential checkpoint blockade in melanoma (dated by TCRdb to the late 2010s). Background for the entire study: Using 1:1 randomization, the trial assigned patients either to first-line nivolumab followed by ipilimumab (arm A) or to ipilimumab followed by nivolumab (arm B). Both trial sequences were followed by maintenance nivolumab.

The immunoSEQ Assay was used to immunosequence TCRbeta CDR3 regions from genomic DNA. Genomic DNA was amplified by bias-controlled multiplex PCR before high-throughput sequencing. The original methods were these. To quantify the absolute abundance of each unique TCRbeta CDR3 region, the sequences were collapsed and filtered. Clonality, defined as 1 minus Pielou's evenness, was calculated using productive rearrangements only. Clones with significantly greater frequencies in on-treatment versus baseline samples were identified using a previously published method. Not all clones reach the TCRdb copy of this immuneACCESS table, which keeps in-frame sequences only. Checked studies attribute under half of the gap to unresolved V genes and leave the rest unexplained. That table gives V, J and clone size, and the DNA gave D and trimming. This sample has 35,000 to 45,000 clones in its table, and 88% of those were observed once. Around 12% of the sample is held by the ten biggest clonotypes.

Summary of the overall study and its limitations: The model for predicting response that combines TCR metrics with mutation burden needs to be validated in larger, independent patient cohorts.

In light of the paper, this sample's treatment or condition label describes: randomized to nivolumab then ipilimumab (arm A) or the reverse (arm B). Prior DNA-damaging chemotherapy had not been received by any trial patient. A FACS Aria II flow cytometer was used to sort live CD3+CD8+ cells that were negative for CD19 and CD56 from thawed PBMCs. The samples were obtained from melanoma patients enrolled in CheckMate 064, an open-label, randomized phase II trial testing sequential checkpoint blockade. Peripheral blood mononuclear cells were collected by leukapheresis, purified using Ficoll-Paque, and frozen in human serum containing about 9.8% DMSO. Immediately after sorting, the purity of sorted blood CD3+CD8+ cells was verified to be >95%, after which DNA was extracted.

The TCR comes from a human donor with melanoma. The chain is made from TRBV19 and TRBJ2-4; TRBD2 fits 10 bases in the junction. This specimen was CD8+ T cells sorted from blood (inferred from file names), taken from a patient given nivolumab and ipilimumab in sequence. This receptor carries the CDR3 CASSGLAVPQYF. The DNA reads TGTGCCAGTAGCGGACTAGCGGTCCCTCAGTACTTC.